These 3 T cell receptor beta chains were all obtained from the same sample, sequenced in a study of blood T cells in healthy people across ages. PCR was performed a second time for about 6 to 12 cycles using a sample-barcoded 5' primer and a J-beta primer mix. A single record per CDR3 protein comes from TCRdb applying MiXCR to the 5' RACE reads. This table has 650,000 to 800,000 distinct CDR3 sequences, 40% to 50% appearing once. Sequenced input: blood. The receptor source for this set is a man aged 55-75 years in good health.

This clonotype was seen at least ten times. The CDR3 protein is CASSGQGGTGELFF. CDR3 nucleotides: TGTGCCAGCAGCGGACAGGGCGGCACCGGGGAGCTGTTTTTT. The chain uses TRBV6-2 or TRBV6-3 and TRBJ2-2, with 8 bases lining up with TRBD1. V trimming: 6 bases; J trimming: 4 bases; junction bases outside the gene matches: 4. The CDR3 has 14 amino acids. Per germline, CDR1 MNHEY and CDR2 SVGEGT.

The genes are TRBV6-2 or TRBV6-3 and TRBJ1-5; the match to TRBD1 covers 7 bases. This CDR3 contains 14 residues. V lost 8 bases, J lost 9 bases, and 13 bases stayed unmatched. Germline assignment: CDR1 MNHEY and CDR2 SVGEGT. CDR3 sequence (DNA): TGTGCCAGCGCACGGACAGGCGGCGACCGGCCCCAGCATTTT. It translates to CASARTGGDRPQHF.

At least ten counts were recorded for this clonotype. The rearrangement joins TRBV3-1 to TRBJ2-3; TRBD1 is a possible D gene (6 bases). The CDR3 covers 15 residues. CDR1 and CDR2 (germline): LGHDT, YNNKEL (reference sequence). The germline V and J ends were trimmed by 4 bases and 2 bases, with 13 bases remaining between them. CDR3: CASSPGTHPTDTQYF. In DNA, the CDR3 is TGTGCCAGCAGCCCAGGGACACACCCCACAGATACGCAGTATTTT.